One and the same sample provided the 19 T cell receptor beta chains below, sequenced in a study of tumor and adjacent non-tumor tissue in lung cancer (dated 2018 in TCRdb). RNA was isolated from bulk unsorted tissue, and RNA quality was assessed with a NanoDrop ND-1000 and an Agilent 2100. Library generation was performed with multiplex PCR. Instrument on record: Illumina HiSeq 2500. TCRbeta libraries were constructed through three rounds of nested PCR with primers (Table S4) according to protocols adapted from ARM-PCR. Starting from the raw public reads, TCRdb applied fastp trimming at Q25, assembled clones with MiXCR and retained in-frame beta chains. Each entry is one CDR3 protein sequence, shown with its most common DNA and genes. The sample table contains fewer than 130,000 distinct CDR3 sequences; only one count was recorded for nearly 85% of them. The top ten clonotypes cover 22% of the sample.

The source material was lung tumor tissue. Every receptor here comes from a man between 65 and 85 years old with non-small cell lung cancer.

To note about this clonotype: One junction end disagrees with the germline gene, perhaps due to a read error. V usage is TRBV6-2 or TRBV6-3 and J usage is TRBJ2-1, with TRBD2 identical over 8 bases. This CDR3 has 15 residues. Germline CDR1 is MNHEY and CDR2 is SVGEGT. CDR3 sequence reads: CASSPGLGSTDEQVF. The CDR3 DNA follows: TGTGCCAGCAGTCCGGGACTAGGCAGTACCGATGAGCAGGTCTTC.

This clonotype was counted a few times. At one boundary the junction diverges from the germline segment, which might be a read error. V and J are TRBV29-1 and TRBJ1-1; D not certain. The CDR3 sequence is 12 residues long. Looked up from germline, CDR1 is SQVTM and CDR2 is ANQGSEA. Here the CDR3 reads CSVVAERPETFF. CDR3 DNA: TGCAGTGTTGTAGCGGAGAGGCCTGAAACTTTCTTT.

Comment on this clonotype: The junction departs from germline at one end; a sequencing error may be responsible. The chain links TRBV10-3 to TRBJ1-1; a possible D gene is TRBD1 (5 bases). This CDR3 comprises 15 residues. CDR1 and CDR2 (germline): ENHRY, SYGVKD. CDR3 in DNA: TGTGCCATCAGTGATCTAGTACAGGATATGGCTGAACCTTTCTTT. This sequence encodes CAISDLVQDMAEPFF.

Comment on this clonotype: One junction end does not reproduce the germline sequence, and a read error may be involved. The rearrangement links TRBV20-1 to TRBJ1-5; D may be TRBD1 (6 bases). CDR1 DFQATT and CDR2 SNEGSKA come from the germline V gene (reference sequence). The CDR3 has 17 residues. CDR3 protein: CSARVEGGLFSNQSQHF. Here the CDR3 DNA reads TGCAGTGCTAGAGTAGAGGGGGGGCTCTTTAGCAATCAGTCCCAGCATTTT.

In the case of this clonotype: This CDR3 fails to terminate in the conserved phenylalanine or tryptophan, so it likely reflects a read error. The V call is TRBV11-3, the J call TRBJ1-1, with D uncertain. CDR3 length: 14 residues. Looked up from germline, CDR1 is SGHNT and CDR2 is YENEEA. The CDR3 loop is CASTLRIMNTEAFS. Written as DNA, the CDR3 is TGTGCCAGCACCTTACGCATAATGAACACTGAAGCTTTCTCT.

On this clonotype: The junction does not match germline at one end; this may be a read error. V and J are TRBV18 and TRBJ2-7, with 8 bases fitting TRBD1. CDR1 and CDR2 (germline): KGHSH, LQKENI. This CDR3 spans 14 amino acids. CDR3 loop: CSSSIRQGLNEQYF. As DNA, the CDR3 is TGTTCCAGTTCAATCCGACAGGGGCTGAACGAGCAGTACTTC. Supplemented by reference TRBV18 and TRBJ2-7, the full variable domain reads NAGVMQNPRHLVRRRGQEARLRCSPMKGHSHVYWYRQLPEEGLKFMVYLQKENIIDESGMPKERFSAEFPKEGPSILRIQQVVRGDSAAYFCSSSIRQGLNEQYFGPGTRLTVT.

This clonotype was seen a few times. The junction does not match germline at one end; this may be a read error. V and J are TRBV14 and TRBJ2-6; 8 bases fit TRBD1. CDR3 length: 19 amino acids. CDR1 is SGHDN and CDR2 is FVKESK in the germline V gene. This CDR3 reads CASSPTLTGAYSEANVLTF. The CDR3 DNA reads TGTGCTAGCAGCCCTACCCTGACAGGGGCCTACTCTGAGGCCAACGTCCTGACTTTC.

On this clonotype: An end of the junction differs from the germline gene, which may be a read error. The V and J genes are TRBV28 and TRBJ2-5; 7 nucleotides align to TRBD2. This CDR3 has 13 amino acids. The V gene's germline CDR1 is MDHEN and CDR2 SYDVKM. CDR3 nucleotide sequence: TGTGCCAGCAATTTACCCGGGAGGGAGACCCAGTACTTC. Its protein is CASNLPGRETQYF.

In the case of this clonotype: At one boundary the junction diverges from the germline segment, which might be a read error. This chain joins TRBV20-1 and TRBJ2-5; TRBD2 aligns across 9 bases. Germline-derived CDR1 and CDR2 are DFQATT and SNEGSKA (reference sequence). This CDR3 is 17 amino acids long. The CDR3 DNA sequence: TGCAGTGTTAGAGATATGCCGGATAGCGGGAGTCGTGAGACCCAGTACTTC. Translation: CSVRDMPDSGSRETQYF.

Concerning this clonotype itself: An end of the junction does not agree with germline; a read error may underlie this. The chain carries TRBV11-3 and TRBJ2-1, with TRBD2 as a possible D gene (5 bases). The CDR3 extends over 17 amino acids. CDR1 SGHNT and CDR2 YENEEA come from the germline V gene. The CDR3 nucleotides are TGTGCAAGCAGCCTCCTAGGGAGTAGCTGGGGCTACAATGAGCAGTTCTTC. This translates into CASSLLGSSWGYNEQFF.

To note about this clonotype: No conserved phenylalanine or tryptophan is present at the end of the CDR3, so a read error is the likely explanation. V and J are TRBV29-1 and TRBJ1-1, with TRBD1 matching 8 bases. The CDR3 extends over 14 amino acids. Trimming took 8 bases from V and 5 from J; bases not matched to a gene: 13. CDR1 SQVTM and CDR2 ANQGSEA come from the germline V gene. For the CDR3, the DNA is TGCAGCATCTTCGGACAGGGAACTAAGACTGAAGCTTTCGTT. It encodes CSIFGQGTKTEAFV.

Concerning this clonotype: One junction end does not reproduce the germline sequence, and a read error may be involved. This chain links TRBV6-5 with TRBJ2-7; D is possibly TRBD2 (6 bases). Germline V gene data show CDR1 as MNHEY and CDR2 as SVGAGI. This CDR3 is 16 amino acids long. The DNA for the CDR3 is TGTGCCAGCAGTTACCGCCCGTTTAGCGGCTCCTACGAGCAATACTTC. This sequence encodes CASSYRPFSGSYEQYF.

About this clonotype itself: This may come from a read error, since a much larger clone is one base off. The rearrangement joins TRBV20-1 to TRBJ2-3; D not certain. This CDR3 contains 14 residues. Germline V gene data show CDR1 as DFQATT and CDR2 as SNEGSKA (reference sequence). The CDR3 sequence is CTAYPGGSTDTQYF. CDR3 in DNA: TGCACTGCTTATCCCGGCGGTAGCACAGATACGCAGTATTTT.

With regard to this clonotype: One end of the junction is discordant with germline, which a read error may explain. V gene TRBV29-1 combines with J gene TRBJ2-5; D is possibly TRBD1 or TRBD2 (5 bases each). Germline CDR1 is SQVTM and CDR2 is ANQGSEA. The CDR3 contains 12 residues. CDR3 sequence (DNA): TGCAGCCTTGAGGCAAGGGGAGAGTCCCAGTACTTC. The encoded protein is CSLEARGESQYF.

This clonotype is a singleton in its sample. Given the absence of the conserved phenylalanine or tryptophan at the CDR3 end, a read error is likely. The J gene is TRBJ1-2, the V gene TRBV4-3; no definite D call. Germline lookup yields CDR1 LGHNA and CDR2 YSLEER. This CDR3 region has 13 residues. CDR3 coding DNA: TGCGCCTGCAGCCAAGAGACAAGGGATGGCTACACCATC. Translated, it gives CACSQETRDGYTI.

Concerning this clonotype: A junction end diverges from the germline sequence, so it may reflect a read error. The rearrangement links TRBV24-1 to TRBJ1-2; 8 positions match TRBD1. Germline V CDR1 and CDR2: KGHDR, SFDVKD. This CDR3 has 14 residues. CDR3 DNA sequence: TGTGCCGCCAGTGAATCCGGACAGGGCCATGGTTACACCTTC. It translates to CAASESGQGHGYTF.

About this clonotype: The CDR3 does not close with the conserved phenylalanine or tryptophan, likely indicating a read error. The DNA is left out, because the CDR3 cannot be placed on it with certainty; the CDR3 is given as TCRdb lists it. The chain employs TRBV7-9 and TRBJ1-2; TRBD1 is the table's D call and was not checked against the DNA. In germline, CDR1 is SEHNR, CDR2 FQNEAQ (reference sequence). Termini included, the CDR3 measures 13 amino acids. CDR3 loop: CASSLEGGYGYIS.

As to this clonotype: At one end, the junction sequence differs from germline, possibly due to a read error. The V call is TRBV11-1, the J call TRBJ2-3, with D tentatively TRBD1 (6 bases). Germline V gene data show CDR1 as SGHAT and CDR2 as FQDESV (reference sequence). This CDR3 has 15 amino acids. The CDR3 reads CTSSLSGTYTDTQYF. The DNA of the CDR3 is TGTACCAGCAGTCTTTCCGGGACATATACAGATACGCAGTATTTT.

Details on this clonotype: A read error is likely, as this CDR3 ends without the conserved phenylalanine or tryptophan. V usage is TRBV4-3 and J usage is TRBJ1-5; 8 bases agree with TRBD1. CDR1 is LGHNA and CDR2 is YSLEER in the germline V gene. Trimming removed 9 bases from V and 10 bases from J; junction bases left unmatched: 14. The CDR3 contains 14 residues. CDR3 in amino acids: CARSSRTGNEPQHL. CDR3 DNA: TGCGCCAGGTCCAGTAGGACAGGGAACGAACCCCAGCATCTT.